This T cell receptor (beta chain) was identified during a study of blood T cell repertoires in COVID-19 (dated by TCRdb to between 2020 and 2021). For the wider study: The collaborator samples originated in the United States, Italy and Spain and spanned the acute and convalescent phases of COVID-19. The prospective study material was composed of cDNA or gDNA derived from T cells, B-cell-depleted T cells, or PBMCs. The dataset comprised deeply sampled blood TCRbeta repertoires from subjects exposed to, actively infected with, or recovered from COVID-19. The samples were drawn from two sources: the first 160 participants of the ongoing ImmuneRACE study, and approximately 1,300 subjects contributed by 6 global collaborators. The sample metadata nearly always contained a de-identified subject ID, COVID-19 status, age in years and sex. The repertoires were made available in a free public database intended to serve as a resource for research on the immune response to SARS-CoV-2. Where available, HLA class I and class II types were obtained from metadata supplied by the sample provider rather than from assay-based typing.

Results the study describes overall, beyond this receptor: The amount of clinical and demographic metadata varied by source and participant and was provided uncurated.

Sequences MDHEN (CDR1) and SYDVKM (CDR2) are obtained from the germline V gene. Reading from cysteine to phenylalanine, the CDR3 counts 15 amino acids. The retained sequence is limited to the CDR3, 45 bases, with the frame set at the first base. V sheds 2 bases and J sheds 0 bases, leaving 10 bases between their ends. Samples from volunteer blood donors who had recovered from COVID-19 were contributed by a second Seattle source. Each collaborating institution followed its own protocols to collect whole blood in K2EDTA tubes. For TCRbeta analysis, collaborators shipped samples as frozen whole blood, isolated PBMCs, or DNA extracted from either of those sample types. TCRbeta CDR3 regions were amplified from genomic DNA using the immunoSEQ Assay, a bias-controlled multiplex PCR. The authors' pipeline ran thus. Nucleated cell counts per sample were estimated from amplification of reference gene primers within the assay. Sequence reads were collapsed and filtered to measure the absolute abundance of every unique TCRbeta CDR3 rearrangement. For each sample, productive Simpson clonality was calculated as the square root of Simpson's diversity index across productive rearrangements. The clones in this table, taken by TCRdb from immuneACCESS, are in-frame only. Not every clone is retained; where verified, under half of the shortfall comes from an unresolved V gene, and the cause of the rest is unknown. The D gene and trimming were derived from the DNA, and the V and J assignments and clone size from that table. The sample has roughly 240,000 clones on record, around 80% of them singletons. The top ten hold about 2% of the sample.

A word on this clone: Its antigen remains unidentified. Base quality data are lacking; no much larger clone is found one base away.

The TCR comes from a man aged 40-49 years who had recovered from COVID-19. The material sequenced was peripheral blood. The chain is encoded by TRBV28 joined to TRBJ1-1; possibly the D gene is TRBD1, per 5 matching bases. At the DNA level, the sequence is TGTGCCAGCAGTTTACTCGACAGAATGAACACTGAAGCTTTCTTT. Translated, it gives CASSLLDRMNTEAFF. With the portions outside the CDR3 filled from the reference TRBV28 and TRBJ1-1 genes, the complete variable region becomes DVKVTQSSRYLVKRTGEKVFLECVQDMDHENMFWYRQDPGLGLRLIYFSYDVKMKEKGDIPEGYSVSREKKERFSLILESASTNQTSMYLCASSLLDRMNTEAFFGQGTRLTVV.